This T cell receptor (beta chain) stems from a study of T cells in Graves' hyperthyroidism and ophthalmopathy. Study conclusions and caveats: Blood also held most thyroid clonotypes expanded beyond 0.001. Ophthalmopathy and stable hyperthyroidism were told apart by a 13 V-J model.

This CDR3 is built from 11 residues. CDR1 SEHNR and CDR2 FQNEAQ come from the germline V gene (reference sequence). Trimming removed 4 bases at V and 13 bases at J, with 13 bases between. RNA transcripts were the template for amplifying TCR beta CDR3 regions. Researchers ran a first-round RT-PCR on the TCR CDR3 using the HTBI primer set. TCRdb called the multiplex PCR reads again in MiXCR, with one record for every CDR3 protein. The table shows about 700,000 distinct CDR3 sequences, with around 13% occurring only once. Stable Graves' hyperthyroidism denoted no ophthalmopathy progression over 18 months. Any patient presenting with uncontrolled infection, other autoimmune disease, pregnancy or lactation was left out. In this sample, this clonotype turned up a few times. Its specificity is unknown.

This clonotype was obtained from a woman aged 18 to 35 with Graves' hyperthyroidism. The sample taken for sequencing was blood. This chain links TRBV7-9 with TRBJ2-5, with D perhaps matching TRBD1 (6 bases). The DNA for the CDR3 is TGTGCCAGCAGCTCCCGGGACAAGTGGTACTTC. This encodes CASSSRDKWYF. The variable domain in full, with the rest retrieved from reference TRBV7-9 and TRBJ2-5, is DTGVSQNPRHKITKRGQNVTFRCDPISEHNRLYWYRQTLGQGPEFLTYFQNEAQLEKSRLLSDRFSAERPKGSFSTLEIQRTEQGDSAMYLCASSSRDKWYFGPGTRLLVL.